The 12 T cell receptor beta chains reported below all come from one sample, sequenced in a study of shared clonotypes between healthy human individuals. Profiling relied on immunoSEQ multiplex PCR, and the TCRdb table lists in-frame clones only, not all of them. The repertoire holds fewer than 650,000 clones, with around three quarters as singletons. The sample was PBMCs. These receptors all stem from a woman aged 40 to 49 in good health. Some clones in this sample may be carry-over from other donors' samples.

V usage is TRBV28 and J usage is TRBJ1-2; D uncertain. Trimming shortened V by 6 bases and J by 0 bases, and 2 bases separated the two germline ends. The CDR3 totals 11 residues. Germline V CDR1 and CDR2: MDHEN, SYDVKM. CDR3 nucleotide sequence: TGTGCCAGCAGGTCTAACTATGGCTACACCTTC. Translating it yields CASRSNYGYTF.

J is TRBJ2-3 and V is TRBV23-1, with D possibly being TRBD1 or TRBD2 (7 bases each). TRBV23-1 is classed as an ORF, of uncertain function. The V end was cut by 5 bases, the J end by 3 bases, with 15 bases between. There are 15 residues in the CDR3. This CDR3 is CASSMGGGRTDTQYF. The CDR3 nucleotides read TGCGCCAGCAGTATGGGAGGGGGCCGGACAGATACGCAGTATTTT.

The CDR3 DNA reads as TGTGCCAGCTCACCGACAGGGGGCCATCAGCCCCAGCATTTT. Residues: CASSPTGGHQPQHF. The V gene is TRBV18, the J gene TRBJ1-5; 10 bases are shared with TRBD1. Germline lookup yields CDR1 KGHSH and CDR2 LQKENI. J lost 5 bases, V lost 3 bases, and 1 base had no gene match. CDR3 length equals 14 residues.

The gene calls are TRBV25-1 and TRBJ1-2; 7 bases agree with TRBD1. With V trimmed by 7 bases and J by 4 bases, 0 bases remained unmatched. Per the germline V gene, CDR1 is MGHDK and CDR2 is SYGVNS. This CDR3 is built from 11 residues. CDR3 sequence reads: CASTGGYGYTF. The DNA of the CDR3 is TGTGCCAGCACAGGGGGCTATGGCTACACCTTC.

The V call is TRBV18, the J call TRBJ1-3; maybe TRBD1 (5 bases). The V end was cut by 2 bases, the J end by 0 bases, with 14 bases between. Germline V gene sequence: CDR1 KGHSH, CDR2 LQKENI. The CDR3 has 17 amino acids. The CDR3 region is CASSPLRQGSSGNTIYF. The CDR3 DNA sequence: TGTGCCAGCTCACCATTACGCCAGGGCAGCTCTGGAAACACCATATATTTT.

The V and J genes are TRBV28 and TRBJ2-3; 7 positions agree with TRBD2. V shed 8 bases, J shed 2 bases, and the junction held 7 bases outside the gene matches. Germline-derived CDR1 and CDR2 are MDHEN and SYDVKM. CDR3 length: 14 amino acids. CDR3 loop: CASGPSGNTDTQYF. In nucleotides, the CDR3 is TGTGCCAGCGGTCCTAGCGGAAACACAGATACGCAGTATTTT.

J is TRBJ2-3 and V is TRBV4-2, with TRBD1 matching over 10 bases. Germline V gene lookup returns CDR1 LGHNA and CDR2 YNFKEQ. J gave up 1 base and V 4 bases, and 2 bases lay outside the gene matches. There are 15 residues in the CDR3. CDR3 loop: CASSRGTGGTDTQYF. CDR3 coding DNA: TGTGCCAGCAGCCGCGGGACAGGGGGCACAGATACGCAGTATTTT.

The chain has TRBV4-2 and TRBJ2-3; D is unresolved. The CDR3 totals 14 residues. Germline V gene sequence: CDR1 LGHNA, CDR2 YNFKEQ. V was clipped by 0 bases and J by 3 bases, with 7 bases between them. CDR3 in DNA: TGTGCCAGCAGCCAAGAAGGCGAAACAGATACGCAGTATTTT. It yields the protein CASSQEGETDTQYF.

The DNA of the CDR3 is TGTGCCAGTAAGGCCCTAGCTGGTTCCAATGAGCAGTTCTTC. This sequence encodes CASKALAGSNEQFF. The rearrangement links TRBV19 to TRBJ2-1, with D tentatively TRBD2 (5 bases). Trimming removed 7 bases from V and 6 bases from J, with 16 bases in between. CDR1 is LNHDA and CDR2 is SQIVND in the germline V gene (reference sequence). This CDR3 is built from 14 residues. The whole variable domain, remainder taken from reference TRBV19 and TRBJ2-1, is DGGITQSPKYLFRKEGQNVTLSCEQNLNHDAMYWYRQDPGQGLRLIYYSQIVNDFQKGDIAEGYSVSREKKESFPLTVTSAQKNPTAFYLCASKALAGSNEQFFGPGTRLTVL.

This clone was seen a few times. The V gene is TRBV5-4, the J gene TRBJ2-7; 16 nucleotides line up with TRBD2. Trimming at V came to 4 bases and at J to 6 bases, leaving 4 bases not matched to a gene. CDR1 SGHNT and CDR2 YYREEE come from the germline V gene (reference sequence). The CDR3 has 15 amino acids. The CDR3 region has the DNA TGTGCCAGCAGCCGGGGACTAGCGGGAGGGGTCGAGCAGTACTTC. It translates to CASSRGLAGGVEQYF.

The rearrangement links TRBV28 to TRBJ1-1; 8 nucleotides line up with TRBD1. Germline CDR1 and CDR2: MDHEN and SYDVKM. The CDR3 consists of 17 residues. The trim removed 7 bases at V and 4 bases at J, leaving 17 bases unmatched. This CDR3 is CASKVSGPGGAGTEAFF. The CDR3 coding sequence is TGTGCCAGCAAAGTTTCCGGGCCAGGGGGCGCGGGCACTGAAGCTTTCTTT.

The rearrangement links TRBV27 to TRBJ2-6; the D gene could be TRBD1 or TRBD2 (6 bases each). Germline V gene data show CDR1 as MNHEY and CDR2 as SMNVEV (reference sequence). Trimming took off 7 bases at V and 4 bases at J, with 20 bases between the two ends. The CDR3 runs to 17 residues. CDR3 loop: CASTLQGVGGGANVLTF. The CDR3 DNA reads TGTGCCAGCACCCTACAGGGAGTCGGGGGAGGGGCCAACGTCCTGACTTTC.